The text below deals with one T cell receptor beta chain. The antigen is not known. This specimen belongs to a study of CXCR3-negative and CXCR3-positive naive CD8 T cells. Via 5' RACE with UMI labels, TRB cDNA libraries were prepared. One entry per CDR3 protein, without DNA, is what TCRdb gives after re-calling the 5' RACE reads. The sample table includes some 100,000 distinct CDR3 sequences. Roughly 300,000 cells per CD8+ T cell subset were flow-sorted in triplicate. The study's findings and limits: More hydrophobic TRB CDR3s were found in CXCR3-positive naive cells than in CXCR3-negative naive cells.

The CDR3 totals 13 residues. Per the germline V gene, CDR1 is SQVTM and CDR2 is ANQGSEA. The J gene is TRBJ2-7, the V gene TRBV29-1; TCRdb outputs TRBD2, but without DNA this stays unchecked. The source material was naive CXCR3+ CD8+ T cells from blood. As for subset: CD45RO-CCR7+CD27+CD95- naive CD8+ T cells expressing CXCR3 (TNR3+). This receptor was obtained from a human donor in good health. Some clones in this sample may be carry-over from other donors' samples. CDR3 residues: CSVARGGNYEQYF.